This T cell receptor (beta chain) was recovered during a study of shared clonotypes between healthy human individuals. Germline CDR1 reads LNHDA; CDR2 reads SQIVND (reference sequence). V lost 3 bases and J lost 3, with 18 bases in between. This CDR3 is built from 16 residues. The test was conducted at deep level. Measured with immunoSEQ multiplex PCR; TCRdb has only the in-frame clones, and not every one. The sample includes approximately 1,000,000 clones, around three quarters of them seen just once. The chain carries TRBV19 and TRBJ2-7; no clear D gene. The sequence came from a man younger than 35 in good health. Some clones in this sample may be carry-over from other donors' samples. The specimen sequenced was memory CD4+ T cells from PBMCs. Subset defined: CD45RA-negative fraction. CDR3 protein: CASSIIAGSYGYEQYF. CDR3 DNA sequence: TGTGCCAGTAGTATTATCGCTGGGTCTTACGGCTACGAGCAGTACTTC.